The present T cell receptor (beta chain) was sequenced within a study of T-cell reconstitution after alpha-beta-depleted transplantation in children. Study-wide results and limits: A year had passed since transplant, and T-cell counts and diversity by then came mostly from newly produced T cells.

The germline CDR1 and CDR2 sequences are LGHDT and YNNKEL (reference sequence). The J segment lost 5 bases and the V segment lost 3 bases, leaving 4 bases of the junction unmatched. The CDR3 covers 16 residues. Unique molecular identifiers tagged the TCRbeta library. TCRdb ran MiXCR on the PCR reads and lists one entry per CDR3 protein. The repertoire holds around 440,000 distinct CDR3 sequences, with over 9.5% as singletons. This clonotype was found many times. Antigen specificity is unknown. The origin of this receptor is a child under 10 years old with inherited bone marrow failure, due to receive a stem cell transplant. V gene TRBV3-1 combines with J gene TRBJ2-5; 15 nucleotides agree with TRBD2. The sequencing used PBMCs, collected before TCRalphabeta/CD19-depleted stem cell transplant. CDR3 sequence reads: CASSHDGLAGGETQYF. The DNA of the CDR3 is TGTGCCAGCAGCCACGACGGACTAGCGGGAGGGGAGACCCAGTACTTC.